These 27 T cell receptor beta chains share one sample of origin, sequenced in a study of STAT3 mutations in large granular lymphocyte leukemia. Study conclusions and caveats: At least one immunodominant TCR beta clonotype appeared in every T-cell large granular lymphocyte leukemia patient.

The antigens for these receptors are not known. Generated by immunoSEQ multiplex PCR, the TCRdb table keeps only in-frame clones and is missing some. The sample includes tens of thousands of clones, approximately 78% seen only once; the top ten take about 0.45%. The sequenced sample was PBMCs. Every receptor here comes from a human donor with T large granular lymphocyte leukemia. Some clones in this sample may be carry-over from other donors' samples.

CDR3 coding DNA: TGCGCCAGCAGCTTGGTGCCCTCCGGGGAGCTGTTTTTT. The encoded protein is CASSLVPSGELFF. The gene calls are TRBV5-1 and TRBJ2-2; D remains unclear. This CDR3 spans 13 amino acids. In germline, CDR1 is SGHRS, CDR2 YFSETQ. V dropped 0 bases and J dropped 6 bases, with 6 bases sitting between them.

The genes are TRBV9 and TRBJ1-5; D perhaps matches TRBD1 (5 bases). The CDR3 spans 14 residues. V was pared by 0 bases and J by 8 bases, with 12 bases between. Germline V gene data show CDR1 as SGDLS and CDR2 as YYNGEE. The CDR3 DNA reads TGTGCCAGCAGCGTAGGAGGGGTTTTGGAGCCCCAGCATTTT. It translates to CASSVGGVLEPQHF.

CDR3 DNA sequence: TGCGCCAGCAGCCGACAGGGGAAAACTAATGAAAAACTGTTTTTT. Protein product: CASSRQGKTNEKLFF. The chain carries TRBV5-1 and TRBJ1-4; TRBD1 matches 8 bases. J lost 1 base, V lost 4 bases, and 3 bases had no gene match. Germline V lookup: CDR1 SGHRS, CDR2 YFSETQ. The CDR3 runs to 15 residues. The complete variable domain, with remaining parts taken from reference TRBV5-1 and TRBJ1-4, reads KAGVTQTPRYLIKTRGQQVTLSCSPISGHRSVSWYQQTPGQGLQFLFEYFSETQRNKGNFPGRFSGRQFSNSRSEMNVSTLELGDSALYLCASSRQGKTNEKLFFGSGTQLSVL.

The chain couples TRBV6-5 to TRBJ2-2, with 8 bases that match TRBD1. CDR1 and CDR2 from the germline V gene are MNHEY and SVGAGI. The CDR3 covers 15 residues. V shed 9 bases and J 7 bases; nucleotides not matched to a gene: 13. CDR3 region: CASSPTGVVGGELFF. CDR3 DNA sequence: TGTGCCAGTTCCCCGACAGGGGTCGTTGGCGGGGAGCTGTTTTTT.

The chain couples TRBV5-1 to TRBJ2-7, with unresolved D. Between the trimmed V and J ends, which lost 2 bases and 3 bases, there was a span of 12 bases. The CDR3 totals 14 residues. Germline V CDR1 and CDR2: SGHRS, YFSETQ. CDR3: CASSFMDSVYEQYF. In nucleotides, the CDR3 is TGCGCCAGCAGCTTCATGGATTCGGTCTACGAGCAGTACTTC.

The chain couples TRBV5-1 to TRBJ2-3; 11 bases match TRBD2. In germline, CDR1 is SGHRS, CDR2 YFSETQ. The CDR3 runs 14 residues. V lost 5 bases and J lost 1; bases outside the gene matches: 0. CDR3 loop: CASRTSGGTDTQYF. The CDR3 nucleotides read TGCGCCAGCAGGACTAGCGGGGGCACAGATACGCAGTATTTT.

The J gene is TRBJ1-5, the V gene TRBV27; D uncertain. The CDR3 length is 14 residues. V lost 0 bases to trimming and J lost 7 bases, with 10 bases between them. The germline V gene encodes CDR1 MNHEY and CDR2 SMNVEV (reference sequence). CDR3 residues: CASSLSGKNQPQHF. As DNA, the CDR3 is TGTGCCAGCAGTTTATCGGGGAAGAACCAGCCCCAGCATTTT.

This chain connects TRBV2 to TRBJ1-1, with D perhaps TRBD1 (5 bases). The CDR3 loop spans 13 amino acids. With 6 bases removed from V and 0 bases from J, the gap between germline ends came to 8 bases. Per germline, CDR1 SNHLY and CDR2 FYNNEI. The CDR3 region has the DNA TGTGCCAGCAGGGCGACAGTGAACACTGAAGCTTTCTTT. Protein sequence: CASRATVNTEAFF. Full variable domain (missing parts from reference TRBV2 and TRBJ1-1): EPEVTQTPSHQVTQMGQEVILRCVPISNHLYFYWYRQILGQKVEFLVSFYNNEISEKSEIFDDQFSVERPDGSNFTLKIRSTKLEDSAMYFCASRATVNTEAFFGQGTRLTVV.

The chain couples TRBV6-5 to TRBJ2-2; D is possibly TRBD1 or TRBD2 (5 bases each). The CDR3 runs to 16 residues. Between the trimmed V and J ends, which lost 2 bases and 5 bases, there was a span of 15 bases. The V gene's germline CDR1 is MNHEY and CDR2 SVGAGI. The CDR3 loop is CASSYVPGPLTGELFF. The CDR3 region has the DNA TGTGCCAGCAGTTACGTACCGGGACCCCTAACCGGGGAGCTGTTTTTT.

The chain carries TRBV4-3 and TRBJ1-2, with D uncertain. Trimming took 0 bases from V and 2 from J, leaving 13 bases between them. This CDR3 has 16 residues. Germline lookup yields CDR1 LGHNA and CDR2 YSLEER. This CDR3 reads CASSQDRYTGNYGYTF. The CDR3 region has the DNA TGCGCCAGCAGCCAAGATAGATATACCGGCAACTATGGCTACACCTTC.

The V call is TRBV11-1, the J call TRBJ1-6, with D tentatively TRBD1 (5 bases). Trimming removed 5 bases from V and 4 bases from J, with 9 bases in between. In germline, CDR1 is SGHAT, CDR2 FQDESV (reference sequence). The CDR3 length is 14 residues. The CDR3 spells CASSERQYNSPLHF. CDR3 bases: TGTGCCAGCAGCGAGAGACAGTATAATTCACCCCTCCACTTT.

The rearrangement joins TRBV5-1 to TRBJ2-1, with 10 bases identical to TRBD1. This CDR3 contains 14 residues. Germline assignment: CDR1 SGHRS and CDR2 YFSETQ. The junction had 4 bases not matched to a gene; V was cut back by 3 bases and J by 7 bases. In nucleotides, the CDR3 is TGCGCCAGCAGCTCCCGGGACAGGGGTAATGAGCAGTTCTTC. It is translated as CASSSRDRGNEQFF.

The V and J genes are TRBV7-9 and TRBJ2-7; 9 nucleotides agree with TRBD2. Germline trimming cut 5 bases from V and 5 bases from J; bases unmatched to any gene: 7. Germline assignment: CDR1 SEHNR and CDR2 FQNEAQ (reference sequence). CDR3 size: 14 residues. For the CDR3, the DNA is TGTGCCAGCAGCCGCGGGGGGGTCCCGAACGAGCAGTACGTC. Protein sequence: CASSRGGVPNEQYV.

The rearrangement links TRBV25-1 to TRBJ2-5, with D possibly being TRBD2 (6 bases). From germline, CDR1 is MGHDK and CDR2 SYGVNS. V was cut by 0 bases and J by 4 bases, with 12 bases left in between. The CDR3 is made up of 15 amino acids. CDR3 in amino acids: CASSEYRLGGETQYF. In nucleotides, the CDR3 is TGTGCCAGCAGTGAATACCGACTCGGGGGAGAGACCCAGTACTTC.

The rearrangement uses TRBV6-6 and TRBJ1-3; no clear D gene. Per the germline V gene, CDR1 is MNHNY and CDR2 is SVGAGI (reference sequence). The CDR3 has 14 residues. V lost 5 bases and J 0 bases, leaving 8 bases between the germline ends. In DNA, the CDR3 is TGTGCCAGCAGTACGGTAGACTCTGGAAACACCATATATTTT. This codes for CASSTVDSGNTIYF.

J is TRBJ2-1 and V is TRBV5-4, with no clear D. This CDR3 is built from 16 residues. Looked up from germline, CDR1 is SGHNT and CDR2 is YYREEE (reference sequence). V was cut by 2 bases and J by 7 bases, with 19 bases left in between. The CDR3 spells CASSFRVTSLGNEQFF. The CDR3 coding sequence is TGTGCCAGCAGCTTTAGAGTGACTTCCCTAGGGAATGAGCAGTTCTTC.

The chain links TRBV7-9 to TRBJ2-6; TRBD1 matches at 7 bases. The CDR3 extends over 16 amino acids. CDR1 is SEHNR and CDR2 is FQNEAQ in the germline V gene (reference sequence). V lost 6 bases to trimming and J lost 2 bases; unmatched junction nucleotides: 7. The CDR3 DNA is TGTGCCAGCAGGCAACAAACAGGGGCTGGGGCCAACGTCCTGACTTTC. Translated, it gives CASRQQTGAGANVLTF.

This clone was found a few times. V is TRBV2 and J is TRBJ2-7, with a possible D match to TRBD1 (5 bases). Germline CDR1 SNHLY, CDR2 FYNNEI. There are 13 residues in the CDR3. The ends were cut back, 3 bases at V and 3 bases at J, with 9 bases in the middle. CDR3 residues: CASSEQGSYEQYV. CDR3 DNA: TGTGCCAGCAGTGAGCAGGGTAGCTACGAGCAGTACGTC.

This clone has only one observation. The rearrangement joins TRBV10-1 to TRBJ2-5; D is unresolved. Between the trimmed V and J ends, which lost 6 bases and 9 bases, there was a span of 8 bases. Looked up from germline, CDR1 is WNHNN and CDR2 is SYGVQD (reference sequence). This CDR3 region has 10 residues. CDR3 DNA: TGCGCCAGCAGGGGCTATGCCCAGTACTTC. This gives the protein CASRGYAQYF.

The chain recombines TRBV6-5 with TRBJ2-5; 8 bases line up with TRBD2. The CDR3 runs 15 residues. V lost 6 bases and J lost 5; bases outside the gene matches: 11. The V gene's germline CDR1 is MNHEY and CDR2 SVGAGI. Here the CDR3 DNA reads TGTGCCAGCAGGCCCCCGGGACTAGGGTCGGAGACCCAGTACTTC. It yields the protein CASRPPGLGSETQYF.

This chain connects TRBV6-5 to TRBJ1-5, with 9 bases identical to TRBD1. Germline V gene sequence: CDR1 MNHEY, CDR2 SVGAGI. V lost 6 bases, J lost 4 bases, and 4 bases stayed unmatched. This CDR3 region has 14 residues. The CDR3 spells CASREQGANQPQHF. In nucleotides, the CDR3 is TGTGCCAGCAGGGAACAGGGGGCTAATCAGCCCCAGCATTTT.

V is TRBV27 and J is TRBJ2-2; D is perhaps TRBD2 (6 bases). V lost 4 bases and J lost 4, with 7 bases in between. The germline gives CDR1 MNHEY, CDR2 SMNVEV (reference sequence). The CDR3 extends over 13 amino acids. CDR3 residues: CASSSSVTGELFF. CDR3 DNA sequence: TGTGCCAGCAGTTCTAGCGTCACCGGGGAGCTGTTTTTT.

The count of this clone is one. The J gene is TRBJ2-7, the V gene TRBV29-1, with D perhaps matching TRBD1 (6 bases). The CDR3 loop spans 14 amino acids. CDR1 is SQVTM and CDR2 is ANQGSEA in the germline V gene. V was pared by 4 bases and J by 1 base, with 14 bases between. The DNA of the CDR3 is TGCAGCGTTGTAGACAGGCCTTTTTCCTACGAGCAGTACTTC. The encoded protein is CSVVDRPFSYEQYF.

The V gene is TRBV5-5, the J gene TRBJ2-1, with D possibly being TRBD2 (6 bases). CDR1 is SGHKS and CDR2 is YYEKEE in the germline V gene (reference sequence). The CDR3 contains 13 residues. V was trimmed by 3 bases and J by 8 bases, leaving 12 bases between them. The CDR3 spells CASSWWEVDEQFF. DNA for the CDR3: TGTGCCAGCAGCTGGTGGGAGGTCGATGAGCAGTTCTTC.

The chain combines TRBV30 with TRBJ2-4; D gene unclear. Trimming cost V 0 bases and J 0 bases, with 12 bases left between them. The CDR3 is 16 residues long. The V gene's germline CDR1 is GTSNPN and CDR2 SVGIG (reference sequence). In nucleotides, the CDR3 is TGTGCCTGGAGTGTACGGCGGCTATTAGCCAAAAACATTCAGTACTTC. Protein: CAWSVRRLLAKNIQYF.

V is TRBV7-9 and J is TRBJ1-3; possible D gene TRBD1, 5 bases. The V end was cut by 2 bases, the J end by 3 bases, with 17 bases between. The germline CDR1 and CDR2 sequences are SEHNR and FQNEAQ (reference sequence). CDR3 length: 17 amino acids. In nucleotides, the CDR3 is TGTGCCAGCAGCTTACAGGGACTGACCCAATATGGAAACACCATATATTTT. Translated, it gives CASSLQGLTQYGNTIYF.

V usage is TRBV6-6 and J usage is TRBJ2-3, with D possibly being TRBD2 (6 bases). V lost 6 bases and J 1 base, leaving 14 bases between the germline ends. The length of the CDR3 is 15 residues. The germline CDR1 and CDR2 sequences are MNHNY and SVGAGI (reference sequence). CDR3 DNA sequence: TGTGCCAGCAGCCAAGGGGACTTCCGCACAGATACGCAGTATTTT. Amino acids: CASSQGDFRTDTQYF.